Reported below is one T cell receptor (beta chain). Some clones are missing from TCRdb's copy, which holds only in-frame ones; the method was immunoSEQ multiplex PCR. The data show roughly 61,000 clones, around 93% seen once. The record originates from a study of OX40 agonist ivuxolimab in advanced cancers. The J segment lost 2 bases and the V segment lost 0 bases, leaving 5 bases of the junction unmatched. The germline V gene has CDR1 SGHAT and CDR2 FQNNGV. The CDR3 length is 17 residues. V and J are TRBV11-2 and TRBJ2-3; 10 bases match TRBD2. The clonotype was recovered from an adult with an advanced solid tumor such as melanoma, head and neck, liver or kidney cancer. The material sequenced was CD4+ or CD8+ T cells sorted from blood, taken in a trial of the OX40 agonist ivuxolimab. CDR3 sequence: CASSLEAGGPVTDTQYF. As DNA, the CDR3 is TGTGCCAGCAGCTTAGAAGCGGGAGGGCCTGTCACAGATACGCAGTATTTT.